Included here is one T cell receptor beta chain sequence, with context. No antigen is known for it. TCRdb independently ran MiXCR on the reads; one entry per CDR3 protein. The sample lists 700,000 to 850,000 distinct CDR3 sequences, around a third occurring once. The data are from a study of T cell repertoires in cytomegalovirus infection. About the study: Newly reported HLA-C-restricted and thoroughly characterized HLA-B-restricted CMV epitopes were employed.

Overall study findings and caveats: Dominating the ex vivo response were TCR beta clonotypes that were CMV-specific and HLA-C-restricted.

The CDR3 totals 15 residues. Germline CDR1 is SGHVT and CDR2 is SQSDAQ. With 5 bases removed from V and 8 bases from J, the gap between germline ends came to 19 bases. This TCR came from a human donor in good health (CMV status not recorded). Some clones in this sample may be carry-over from other donors' samples. This chain uses TRBV7-4 with TRBJ2-1, with a weak D call TRBD2 (6 bases). This specimen was cultured CD8+ T cells from PBMCs, taken from culture after CMV antigen stimulation. CDR3 sequence: CASSPPGVGVDEQFF. In DNA, the CDR3 is TGTGCCAGCAGCCCTCCGGGGGTAGGGGTGGATGAGCAGTTCTTC.